These T cell receptor beta chains were read from a single sample in a study of identifying expanded T cells in peripheral blood. Method: immunoSEQ multiplex PCR; TCRdb's copy keeps in-frame clones and lacks some. Here the sample spans approximately 130,000 clones, roughly 80% being singletons. The specimen was blood. Receptor source: a person aged 18-69 years in good health. Each CDR3 is given with its conserved first and last residue. A D gene is named only where the DNA matches it firmly. Clone size is shown for a subset of rows, as once, few, many or a class of expanded clone.

TRBJ2-1	15	TRBV5-1	NA	TRBD2	CASSLAPEGRGEQFF	TGCGCCAGCAGCTTGGCCCCCGAGGGGAGGGGTGAGCAGTTCTTC
TRBJ1-2	18	TRBV28	NA	TRBD1	CASSTPKMGQTPTYGYTF	TGTGCCAGCAGTACCCCCAAGATGGGACAGACCCCAACCTATGGCTACACCTTC
TRBJ2-1	16	TRBV7-2	NA	NA	CASSLEGTAYGYEQFF	TGTGCCAGCAGCTTAGAAGGGACGGCGTACGGATACGAGCAGTTCTTC
TRBJ1-2	14	TRBV28	NA	NA	CASGGAGRGYGYTF	TGTGCCAGCGGGGGCGCAGGGAGAGGCTATGGCTACACCTTC
TRBJ2-2	15	TRBV7-3	NA	NA	CASSLTRGSTGELFF	TGTGCCAGCAGCTTAACGCGGGGTTCCACCGGGGAGCTGTTTTTT
TRBJ1-2	12	TRBV6-1	NA	NA	CASSEAPWGYTF	TGTGCCAGCAGTGAAGCGCCCTGGGGCTACACCTTC
TRBJ2-2	17	TRBV5-1	NA	NA	CASSLFSSDTLTGELFF	TGCGCCAGCAGCTTGTTTTCGTCGGACACCCTCACCGGGGAGCTGTTTTTT
TRBJ2-3	20	TRBV27	NA	NA	CASSLRGDPLGRGHTDTQYF	TGTGCCAGCAGTTTGCGTGGAGACCCACTAGGGCGGGGGCACACAGATACGCAGTATTTT
TRBJ1-1	11	TRBV5-1	once	NA	CASSSFYEAFF	TGCGCCAGCAGCTCGTTCTACGAAGCTTTCTTT
TRBJ1-4	14	TRBV9	NA	NA	CASSVGPSGEKLFF	TGTGCCAGCAGCGTAGGACCCTCCGGTGAAAAACTGTTTTTT
TRBJ1-2	15	TRBV4-3	NA	NA	CASSQVGEQLYGYTF	TGCGCCAGCAGCCAAGTAGGAGAACAGCTCTATGGCTACACCTTC
TRBJ1-1	13	TRBV6-5	NA	NA	CASRTGLVTEAFF	TGTGCCAGCAGAACAGGGTTGGTCACTGAAGCTTTCTTT
TRBJ1-2	15	TRBV4-3	NA	NA	CASSQIGTGTNGYTF	TGCGCCAGCAGCCAAATAGGAACAGGGACGAATGGCTACACCTTC
TRBJ2-3	13	TRBV11-2	NA	NA	CASSLDHIDTQYF	TGTGCCAGCAGCTTAGATCATATAGATACGCAGTATTTT
TRBJ1-5	14	TRBV7-3	NA	NA	CASSFEESNQPQHF	TGTGCCAGCAGCTTCGAAGAAAGCAATCAGCCCCAGCATTTT
TRBJ2-3	12	TRBV9	NA	NA	CASSVGGGTQYF	TGTGCCAGCAGCGTAGGTGGGGGGACGCAGTATTTT
TRBJ1-1	14	TRBV15	NA	NA	CATSRDWGITEAFF	TGTGCCACCAGCAGAGATTGGGGAATCACTGAAGCTTTCTTT
TRBJ1-2	15	TRBV4-3	NA	TRBD1	CASSRKDRGLDGYTF	TGCGCCAGCAGCCGAAAGGACAGGGGGCTAGATGGCTACACCTTC
TRBJ1-6	17	TRBV27	NA	NA	CASINMPSRDLGSPLHF	TGTGCCAGCATAAACATGCCCTCCAGGGATTTGGGTTCACCCCTCCACTTT
TRBJ1-1	16	TRBV7-2	NA	TRBD1	CASSQLGQGAGTEAFF	TGTGCCAGCAGCCAGCTGGGACAGGGGGCGGGCACTGAAGCTTTCTTT
TRBJ1-6	17	TRBV27	NA	TRBD1	CASSLSPRTGYGSPLHF	TGTGCCAGCAGTTTATCCCCGAGGACAGGGTACGGTTCACCCCTCCACTTT
TRBJ1-6	15	TRBV30	NA	NA	CAWGGPIKYNSPLHF	TGTGCCTGGGGAGGACCGATTAAATATAATTCACCCCTCCACTTT
TRBJ1-2	13	TRBV27	NA	NA	CASSTVDSYGYTF	TGTGCCAGCAGCACCGTCGATTCCTATGGCTACACCTTC
TRBJ2-1	15	TRBV6-5	NA	TRBD2	CASRDSGLTYNEQFF	TGTGCCAGCAGAGATAGCGGGTTGACGTACAATGAGCAGTTCTTC
TRBJ2-1	14	TRBV5-1	NA	NA	CARPPSTAYNEQFF	TGCGCCAGGCCCCCCTCGACGGCCTACAATGAGCAGTTCTTC
TRBJ1-2	13	TRBV27	NA	NA	CASSLSGTYGYTF	TGTGCCAGCAGTTTATCCGGGACTTATGGCTACACCTTC
TRBJ1-1	16	TRBV14	NA	TRBD1	CASSLRLHRGDTEAFF	TGTGCCAGCAGCCTTCGATTGCACAGGGGAGACACTGAAGCTTTCTTT
TRBJ2-3	15	TRBV15	NA	TRBD2	CATESGTAFPDTQYF	TGTGCCACTGAAAGCGGGACGGCGTTCCCAGATACGCAGTATTTT
TRBJ1-1	14	TRBV7-6	NA	NA	CASSPGWENTEAFF	TGTGCCAGCAGCCCAGGGTGGGAGAACACTGAAGCTTTCTTT
TRBJ1-2	15	TRBV19	NA	TRBD1	CASNQWGQINYGYTF	TGTGCCAGTAACCAATGGGGACAGATCAACTATGGCTACACCTTC
TRBJ2-7	14	TRBV5-1	NA	NA	CASSLATGTYEQYF	TGCGCCAGCAGCTTGGCAACAGGGACCTACGAGCAGTACTTC
TRBJ1-4	15	TRBV2	NA	NA	CASSVQAAPNEKLFF	TGTGCCAGCAGTGTACAGGCCGCCCCAAATGAAAAACTGTTTTTT
TRBJ1-6	15	TRBV7-9	NA	TRBD1	CASSPGTGGNSPLHF	TGTGCCAGCAGCCCAGGGACAGGGGGCAATTCACCCCTCCACTTT
TRBJ2-7	15	TRBV6-6	NA	NA	CASSTLQGLVYEQYF	TGTGCCAGCAGCACCTTACAGGGATTGGTGTACGAGCAGTACTTC
TRBJ1-5	14	TRBV11-2	NA	TRBD1	CASSRTGENQPQHF	TGTGCCAGCAGCCGGACAGGGGAAAATCAGCCCCAGCATTTT
TRBJ1-1	15	TRBV11-2	NA	NA	CASSFGPGLLTEAFF	NA
TRBJ2-4	14	TRBV9	NA	NA	CASSVGGAKNIQYF	TGTGCCAGCAGCGTAGGAGGAGCCAAAAACATTCAGTACTTC
TRBJ2-1	19	TRBV15	NA	NA	CATSRVPSPGGSSYNEQFF	TGTGCCACCAGCAGAGTCCCCTCCCCTGGGGGGAGCTCCTACAATGAGCAGTTCTTC
TRBJ1-2	14	TRBV10-3	NA	NA	CAISSGTGNYGYTF	TGTGCCATCAGCTCCGGGACGGGTAACTATGGCTACACCTTC
TRBJ1-4	20	TRBV28	NA	TRBD1	CASSLYPLDPLQGEEKKLFF	TGTGCCAGCAGTTTATATCCCCTCGATCCGCTACAGGGGGAGGAGAAAAAACTGTTTTTT
TRBJ1-1	17	TRBV2	NA	NA	CASSEAWGAGWDTEAFF	TGTGCCAGCAGTGAAGCGTGGGGGGCCGGTTGGGACACTGAAGCTTTCTTT
TRBJ1-5	13	TRBV30	NA	NA	CAWGGNTDQPQHF	TGTGCCTGGGGCGGCAACACCGATCAGCCCCAGCATTTT
TRBJ1-4	15	TRBV30	NA	NA	CAWSGSELYNEKLFF	TGTGCCTGGAGTGGGTCAGAACTATATAATGAAAAACTGTTTTTT
TRBJ2-2	13	TRBV7-9	few	NA	CASSLGQAGELFF	TGTGCCAGCAGCTTAGGACAAGCCGGGGAGCTGTTTTTT
TRBJ1-1	10	TRBV29-1	NA	NA	CSGDGTEAFF	TGCAGTGGGGACGGGACTGAAGCTTTCTTT
TRBJ1-3	17	TRBV9	NA	TRBD1	CASSVGWDRFSGNTIYF	TGTGCCAGCAGCGTAGGTTGGGACAGGTTCTCTGGAAACACCATATATTTT
TRBJ2-6	16	TRBV28	NA	TRBD2	CASSSRGVAGANVLTF	TGTGCCAGCAGTTCGCGGGGGGTGGCTGGGGCCAACGTCCTGACTTTC
TRBJ2-7	15	TRBV6-6	NA	TRBD2	CASGAGGQGTYEQYF	TGTGCCAGCGGTGCGGGGGGCCAGGGAACCTACGAGCAGTACTTC
TRBJ2-1	13	TRBV29-1	NA	TRBD1	CSVSHRGLDEQFF	TGCAGCGTTTCTCACAGGGGGCTTGATGAGCAGTTCTTC
TRBJ1-2	15	TRBV9	once	TRBD1	CASSDQYRGQGGYTF	TGTGCCAGCAGCGACCAATACAGGGGGCAAGGTGGCTACACCTTC
TRBJ1-1	14	TRBV19	once	TRBD1	CASSSPRDSTEAFF	TGTGCCAGTAGTTCTCCCCGGGACAGCACTGAAGCTTTCTTT
TRBJ1-6	13	TRBV4-1	NA	NA	CASSRTGESPLHF	TGCGCCAGCAGCCGTACAGGAGAATCACCCCTCCACTTT
TRBJ2-3	13	TRBV9	few	NA	CASSVGAPDTQYF	TGTGCCAGCAGCGTAGGTGCTCCAGATACGCAGTATTTT
TRBJ2-6	15	TRBV19	NA	NA	CACIPTGSGANVLTF	TGTGCCTGTATCCCGACGGGGTCCGGGGCCAACGTCCTGACTTTC